The clone carrying this T cell receptor (beta chain) was seen once. Generated by immunoSEQ multiplex PCR, the TCRdb table keeps only in-frame clones and is missing some. The data hold about 230,000 clones, with about nine tenths observed a single time. The CDR3 extends over 12 amino acids. The germline V gene encodes CDR1 SGHDT and CDR2 YYEEEE. The V gene lost 3 bases and the J gene lost 7 bases, with 10 bases spanning the gap. The sample belongs to a study of blood T cell repertoires in COVID-19. Background on the study: Samples taken during acute and convalescent COVID-19 were collected in the United States, Italy and Spain.

The study assigned cohorts using participant-reported clinical history. The chain links TRBV5-6 to TRBJ1-2; D is ambiguous. Sequencing was done on a sample of PBMCs or T cells enriched from blood (not recorded which). This receptor was identified in a woman in her twenties or thirties with acute COVID-19. The CDR3 coding sequence is TGTGCCAGCAGCTGGGAGTTTGGTGGCTACACCTTC. Residues: CASSWEFGGYTF.